A selection of T cell receptor beta chains follows, all from one sample in a study of T cell changes during pregnancy in multiple sclerosis. TCRdb keeps only in-frame clones here, not all; method: immunoSEQ multiplex PCR. This table has 65,000 to 85,000 clones, roughly nine tenths appearing once. The material was peripheral blood, obtained in the second trimester of pregnancy. The receptors were sampled from a female donor with multiple sclerosis, enrolled in a pregnancy study. CDR3s include the opening cysteine and the closing phenylalanine or tryptophan. Each record gives: V gene, J gene, D gene, clone size, CDR3 protein, CDR3 DNA. The D gene is left open where the match is weak. Size is stated for part of the rows, as once, few or many counts, or as a class when the clone is expanded.

>TRBV6-5|TRBJ1-5|NA|NA
CASSYSAEGSDQPQHF
TGTGCCAGCAGTTACTCGGCGGAGGGGAGCGATCAGCCCCAGCATTTT
>TRBV5-1|TRBJ2-1|TRBD1|NA
CASSWTGGSSYNEQFF
TGCGCCAGCAGCTGGACAGGGGGAAGCTCCTACAATGAGCAGTTCTTC
>TRBV9|TRBJ2-1|NA|NA
CASSVGTNYNEQFF
TGTGCCAGCAGCGTGGGGACAAACTACAATGAGCAGTTCTTC
>TRBV11-2|TRBJ2-2|TRBD1|NA
CASSLGYRGQGFVGELFF
TGTGCCAGCAGCTTAGGATACCGGGGACAGGGGTTTGTCGGGGAGCTGTTTTTT
>TRBV5-1|TRBJ2-1|NA|NA
CASRREVGNEQFF
TGCGCCAGCAGGAGGGAGGTCGGCAATGAGCAGTTCTTC
>TRBV9|TRBJ2-3|TRBD2|NA
CASSVGGLATDTQYF
TGTGCCAGCAGCGTAGGAGGACTAGCAACAGATACGCAGTATTTT
>TRBV19|TRBJ1-2|NA|NA
CASSIGQRNGYTF
TGTGCCAGTAGTATCGGACAAAGGAATGGCTACACCTTC
>TRBV30|TRBJ2-7|NA|NA
CAWSNHREQYF
TGTGCCTGGAGTAACCACAGGGAGCAGTACTTC
>TRBV9|TRBJ2-7|TRBD1|NA
CASSVGSQGVSSYEQYF
TGTGCCAGCAGCGTAGGCTCTCAGGGGGTAAGCTCCTACGAGCAGTACTTC
>TRBV12-5|TRBJ1-1|TRBD1|few
CASGLPTGGTEAFF
TGTGCTAGTGGTTTGCCTACAGGGGGGACTGAAGCTTTCTTT